The rows below give T cell receptor beta chains drawn from one sample of a study of shared clonotypes between healthy human individuals. Assay used: immunoSEQ multiplex PCR; TCRdb lists only in-frame clones, some missing. The table records about a million clones, 76% of them present only once. Sequenced input: memory CD4+ T cells sorted from blood. These receptors were taken from a man younger than 35 in good health. Both conserved end residues are part of each CDR3. The order of the fields is V gene, clone size, CDR3 protein. Size values are once, few and many counts, or a class for expanded clones, and some rows have none.

V gene: TRBV5-6; clone size: -; CDR3 protein: CASSSLGGPEQFF
V gene: TRBV4-3; clone size: many; CDR3 protein: CASSRDRGYTGELFF
V gene: TRBV11-2; clone size: -; CDR3 protein: CASRRPGGPGSKNIQYF
V gene: TRBV7-1; clone size: -; CDR3 protein: CASSFERGKRGETQYF
V gene: TRBV6-1; clone size: -; CDR3 protein: CASSSPGLALNEQFF
V gene: TRBV10-3; clone size: -; CDR3 protein: CAISGTGEDEKLFF
V gene: TRBV5-1; clone size: -; CDR3 protein: CASSLAAGNTEAFF
V gene: TRBV7-2; clone size: -; CDR3 protein: CAERATDTGELFF
V gene: TRBV4-3; clone size: -; CDR3 protein: CASSQELSSGRRNEQFF
V gene: TRBV11-2; clone size: -; CDR3 protein: CASSLLAGGQETQYF
V gene: TRBV18; clone size: -; CDR3 protein: CASSPGVRTAQETQYF
V gene: TRBV7-9; clone size: -; CDR3 protein: CASSLAQGNEQFF
V gene: TRBV5-8; clone size: -; CDR3 protein: CASSRGSNYGYTF
V gene: TRBV2; clone size: -; CDR3 protein: CASSGGLRSPLHF
V gene: TRBV18; clone size: -; CDR3 protein: CASSQISPGDRSHNSPLHF
V gene: TRBV28; clone size: -; CDR3 protein: CASSFQKVAQHF
V gene: TRBV19; clone size: -; CDR3 protein: CASSYDSNQGNQPQHF
V gene: TRBV30; clone size: once; CDR3 protein: CAWSVARDYGYTF
V gene: TRBV6-6; clone size: few; CDR3 protein: CASSQQGALGNSPLHF
V gene: TRBV5-1; clone size: -; CDR3 protein: CASIGSGTGSYEQYF
V gene: TRBV11-3; clone size: -; CDR3 protein: CASSLEGDSYEQYF
V gene: TRBV30; clone size: -; CDR3 protein: CAWSGMAETQYF
V gene: TRBV2; clone size: -; CDR3 protein: CAIPGARGYEQYF
V gene: TRBV5-6; clone size: -; CDR3 protein: CASSLPGQRNTEAFF
V gene: TRBV6-5; clone size: -; CDR3 protein: CASRLAGGADTQYF
V gene: TRBV10-2; clone size: -; CDR3 protein: CASSVGQVSTGNTIYF
V gene: TRBV6-6; clone size: -; CDR3 protein: CASRPGTGSGYTF
V gene: TRBV7-9; clone size: -; CDR3 protein: CASSLGGTSGTTDTQYF
V gene: TRBV2; clone size: many; CDR3 protein: CASTPQRGDTEAFF